A selection of T cell receptor beta chains follows, all from one sample in a study of radiotherapy plus CTLA-4 blockade in lung cancer. The protocol was immunoSEQ multiplex PCR, while the TCRdb copy is restricted to in-frame clones and leaves out a portion. The table shows 40,000 to 45,000 clones, with roughly 75% occurring only once. This material consisted of peripheral blood, taken from a patient treated with radiotherapy plus ipilimumab. The receptors shown here come from a human donor with non-small cell lung cancer who had stable disease on radiotherapy plus ipilimumab. CDR3s include the opening cysteine and the closing phenylalanine or tryptophan. Each record gives: V gene, J gene, D gene, clone size, CDR3 protein, CDR3 DNA. D genes are given only for firm matches. The size of a clone is reported for some rows only, either as once, few or many, or as a class for expanded clones.

TRBV10-3	TRBJ1-1	TRBD1	-	CATETGQPNTEAFF	TGTGCCACGGAGACGGGACAGCCGAACACTGAAGCTTTCTTT
TRBV19	TRBJ1-4	-	-	CASSPGQSTNEKLFF	TGTGCCAGTAGCCCCGGACAGTCAACTAATGAAAAACTGTTTTTT
TRBV14	TRBJ2-1	TRBD2	-	CASSHRGGLYNEQFF	TGTGCCAGCAGCCACCGGGGGGGCCTCTACAATGAGCAGTTCTTC
TRBV27	TRBJ2-1	-	-	CASSPTLRNEQFF	TGTGCCAGCAGTCCAACGCTCAGGAATGAGCAGTTCTTC
TRBV2	TRBJ2-7	TRBD1	-	CASSTGTGPYEQYF	TGTGCCAGCAGCACCGGGACAGGTCCCTACGAGCAGTACTTC
TRBV2	TRBJ1-5	TRBD1	-	CASSPRGQGQPQHF	TGTGCCAGCAGTCCCAGGGGACAGGGTCAGCCCCAGCATTTT
TRBV2	TRBJ1-1	TRBD1	-	CASRTGVMNTEAFF	TGTGCCAGCAGGACAGGGGTCATGAACACTGAAGCTTTCTTT
TRBV11-2	TRBJ1-2	-	-	CASSLGGPSLGF	TGTGCCAGCAGCTTAGGTGGGCCGAGCTTGGGCTTC
TRBV5-6	TRBJ1-6	TRBD1	-	CASSATGGQSPLHF	TGTGCCAGCAGTGCGACAGGGGGCCAATCACCCCTCCACTTT
TRBV11-1	TRBJ2-3	-	-	CASSFYATDTQYF	TGTGCCAGCAGCTTCTATGCCACAGATACGCAGTATTTT
TRBV29-1	TRBJ1-2	-	-	CSVDWKAGGYTF	TGCAGCGTTGATTGGAAAGCGGGTGGCTACACCTTC
TRBV6-1	TRBJ2-5	TRBD2	-	CASKTSGGGRTQYF	TGTGCCAGCAAAACTAGCGGGGGGGGGCGGACCCAGTACTTC
TRBV6-1	TRBJ2-1	TRBD1	-	CASSEYGTGAYNEQFF	TGTGCCAGCAGTGAATATGGGACAGGGGCCTACAATGAGCAGTTCTTC
TRBV9	TRBJ2-7	TRBD1	few	CASSQGADSYEQYF	TGTGCCAGCAGCCAGGGGGCGGACTCCTACGAGCAGTACTTC
TRBV25-1	TRBJ1-2	-	-	CASSELWGLDGYTF	TGTGCCAGCAGTGAATTGTGGGGGCTAGATGGCTACACCTTC
TRBV7-6	TRBJ2-5	-	-	CASSYPAAAGTQYF	TGTGCCAGCAGCTACCCGGCCGCCGCGGGGACCCAGTACTTC
TRBV5-1	TRBJ1-1	-	-	CASSIRGWNTEAFF	TGCGCCAGCAGCATAAGGGGTTGGAACACTGAAGCTTTCTTT
TRBV2	TRBJ2-5	-	-	CASSEGLSVQYF	TGTGCCAGCAGTGAAGGACTTTCGGTTCAGTACTTC
TRBV5-1	TRBJ2-3	-	-	CASSLLTDTQYF	TGCGCCAGCAGCTTGTTAACAGATACGCAGTATTTT
TRBV6-5	TRBJ2-7	-	-	CASSYSSGQQIYEQYF	TGTGCCAGCAGTTACTCTTCCGGACAGCAGATTTACGAGCAGTACTTC
TRBV7-6	TRBJ2-7	-	-	CASSFLGGGFEQYF	TGTGCCAGCAGCTTTCTAGGGGGGGGTTTCGAGCAGTACTTC
TRBV19	TRBJ2-7	TRBD1	-	CASSRDRDYEQYF	TGTGCCAGTAGTAGGGACAGGGACTACGAGCAGTACTTC
TRBV5-6	TRBJ1-1	-	-	CASSLGLGGNTEAFF	TGTGCCAGCAGCTTGGGTCTAGGGGGGAACACTGAAGCTTTCTTT
TRBV15	TRBJ2-6	-	-	CATSRQGGRANVLTF	TGTGCCACCAGCAGACAGGGGGGTCGGGCCAACGTCCTGACTTTC
TRBV29-1	TRBJ2-7	-	-	CSVRIGYEQYF	TGCAGCGTGAGGATAGGTTACGAGCAGTACTTC
TRBV28	TRBJ1-2	-	few	CASSFVGSYYGYTF	TGTGCCAGCAGTTTTGTCGGGTCTTACTATGGCTACACCTTC
TRBV18	TRBJ1-2	TRBD1	-	CASSPGQAERRGYTF	TGTGCCAGCTCACCTGGACAGGCTGAACGGCGAGGCTACACCTTC
TRBV19	TRBJ1-1	-	-	CASSFLRGARTEAFF	TGTGCCAGTAGTTTCCTCAGGGGAGCTCGCACTGAAGCTTTCTTT
TRBV25-1	TRBJ2-7	-	many	CASTPGGYEQYF	TGTGCCAGCACCCCAGGGGGGTACGAGCAGTACTTC
TRBV6-1	TRBJ1-6	-	-	CASSERQQGSSYNSPLHF	TGTGCCAGCAGTGAAAGACAGCAGGGGAGCTCCTATAATTCACCCCTCCACTTT
TRBV29-1	TRBJ2-1	TRBD2	-	CSARGSPPYNEQFF	TGCAGCGCCCGCGGGAGTCCCCCCTACAATGAGCAGTTCTTC
TRBV5-5	TRBJ1-1	TRBD1	-	CASSLGFGTGKRAFF	TGTGCCAGCAGCTTGGGATTCGGGACAGGGAAACGAGCTTTCTTT
TRBV6-1	TRBJ1-1	-	once	CASSERGGKAFF	TGTGCCAGCAGTGAGAGGGGGGGGAAAGCTTTCTTT
TRBV2	TRBJ2-3	-	-	CASRAQGGSTDTQYF	TGTGCCAGCAGAGCACAGGGTGGGAGCACAGATACGCAGTATTTT
TRBV5-1	TRBJ1-2	-	-	CASSQDSVYGYTF	TGCGCCAGCAGCCAGGACAGTGTCTATGGCTACACCTTC
TRBV7-3	TRBJ2-7	TRBD1	-	CASSVTGDYEQYF	TGTGCCAGCAGCGTGACAGGGGACTACGAGCAGTACTTC
TRBV5-4	TRBJ2-2	TRBD1	-	CASSLEGAVSGELFF	TGTGCCAGCAGCTTGGAGGGGGCTGTATCTGGGGAGCTGTTTTTT
TRBV15	TRBJ1-1	-	few	CATSRGGAGTEAFF	TGTGCCACCAGCAGGGGCGGGGCCGGAACTGAAGCTTTCTTT
TRBV30	TRBJ2-2	-	-	CAWSVWDTNTGELFF	TGTGCCTGGAGTGTATGGGACACCAACACCGGGGAGCTGTTTTTT
TRBV23-1	TRBJ2-7	TRBD2	-	CASIDSSGGPYEQYF	TGCGCCAGCATCGACTCTAGCGGGGGACCCTACGAGCAGTACTTC
TRBV7-9	TRBJ1-4	TRBD1	-	CASSLGGQAGGLNEKLFF	TGTGCCAGCAGCTTAGGAGGACAGGCCGGCGGCCTTAATGAAAAACTGTTTTTT
TRBV30	TRBJ2-1	-	-	CAWSYGAPKQFF	TGTGCCTGGAGCTACGGAGCGCCAAAGCAGTTCTTC
TRBV6-1	TRBJ1-2	-	-	CASNPAGQYGYTF	TGTGCCAGCAACCCCGCAGGACAGTATGGCTACACCTTC
TRBV14	TRBJ1-2	TRBD1	few	CASSPQLPGQGLSGYTF	TGTGCCAGCAGCCCACAACTACCGGGACAGGGCCTAAGCGGCTACACCTTC
TRBV7-9	TRBJ1-6	-	few	CASSPQGSLNSPLHF	TGTGCCAGCAGCCCTCAGGGGTCCCTTAATTCACCCCTCCACTTT
TRBV29-1	TRBJ2-1	TRBD1	-	CSVDRGQGEQFF	TGCAGCGTAGACAGGGGGCAGGGGGAGCAGTTCTTC
TRBV11-3	TRBJ1-1	-	-	CASSLVAAVEAFF	TGTGCCAGCAGCTTAGTTGCGGCGGTTGAAGCTTTCTTT
TRBV5-1	TRBJ2-1	TRBD1	-	CASSLGQGAYNEQFF	TGCGCCAGCAGCTTGGGACAGGGGGCCTACAATGAGCAGTTCTTC
TRBV6-1	TRBJ2-1	TRBD1	-	CASSDRQGYGNEQFF	TGTGCCAGCAGTGATAGACAGGGATACGGCAATGAGCAGTTCTTC
TRBV27	TRBJ1-4	-	once	CASKRTATNEKLFF	TGTGCCAGCAAGCGGACTGCAACTAATGAAAAACTGTTTTTT
TRBV7-9	TRBJ2-7	-	-	CASSHAGVGYSYEQYF	TGTGCCAGCAGCCACGCCGGGGTTGGCTATTCCTACGAGCAGTACTTC
TRBV5-1	TRBJ1-6	TRBD1	few	CASSAGQGQRALHF	TGCGCCAGCAGCGCGGGACAGGGGCAGAGGGCCCTCCACTTT
TRBV13	TRBJ1-1	TRBD1	-	CASSPRDSFKAFF	TGTGCCAGCAGCCCCCGGGACAGCTTTAAAGCTTTCTTT
TRBV19	TRBJ1-6	TRBD1	-	CASSILGQEGPPLHF	TGTGCCAGTAGTATCCTGGGACAGGAAGGCCCACCCCTCCACTTT
TRBV30	TRBJ1-1	-	-	CASAGQASEAFF	TGTGCCTCCGCCGGTCAGGCGTCTGAAGCTTTCTTT
TRBV5-1	TRBJ2-2	-	-	CASGDGQNTGELFF	TGCGCCAGCGGCGATGGACAGAACACCGGGGAGCTGTTTTTT
TRBV5-8	TRBJ2-5	TRBD2	few	CASSLERGAPGTQYF	TGTGCCAGCAGTTTAGAGCGGGGGGCCCCGGGGACCCAGTACTTC